This T cell receptor (beta chain) stems from a study of T cell repertoires in cytomegalovirus infection (dated by TCRdb to the late 2010s). About the full investigation: The peptide stimulations were aimed at well-studied HLA-B-restricted epitopes as well as recently identified HLA-C-restricted CMV epitopes, whose presentation resists viral immunomodulation. Donor HLA type was relevant to the analysis, as public TCR beta signatures indicated carriage of CMV infection together with the matching HLA type.

The sequencing machine was an Illumina HiSeq 1500. TCRdb passed the public sequencing reads through fastp at Q25 and MiXCR, retaining productive beta sequences. A single entry per CDR3 protein holds the most common genes and DNA from its merged rows. This sample lists 300,000 to 400,000 distinct CDR3 sequences; under 35% were detected once. Of the sample, over 15% falls within the top ten clones. Findings and caveats that apply to the study as a whole: The ex vivo response was dominated by HLA-C-restricted CMV-specific TCR beta clonotypes, and the single most frequent clonotype in two of eight donors was supplied by these HLA-C-restricted clonotypes. In both this cohort and an independent roughly 360-donor cohort, the cumulative frequency of public TCR beta family members distinguished carriers of CMV infection plus the relevant HLA type.

Note on this clonotype: Which antigen it targets is not known. Nothing much larger sits one base from this clone, and base qualities are not available.

The treatment or condition label, read with the paper, signifies: in vitro stimulation with specific CMV peptide epitopes to enrich CMV-specific T cells. Sequencing was performed on cultured PBMCs, taken from culture after CMV antigen stimulation. The source of this sequence is a human donor in good health (CMV status not recorded). Some clones in this sample may be carry-over from other donors' samples.

The CDR3 protein is CASRQRGSTNTGELFF. The sequenced DNA is TGTGCCAGCAGGCAAAGGGGGAGCACGAACACCGGGGAGCTGTTTTTT. This chain joins TRBV7-6 to TRBJ2-2, with TRBD1 tentatively as D gene (6 bases match). CDR3 length: 16 amino acids, cysteine to phenylalanine. Only the CDR3 DNA is retained, 48 bases long and in frame from the first base. Per the germline V gene, SGHVS is the CDR1 and FNYEAQ is the CDR2. The trim is 6 bases for V and 0 bases for J, with a gap of 14 bases between the germline ends. Reference TRBV7-6 and TRBJ2-2 proteins supply the regions before and after the CDR3; the full variable domain is: GAGVSQSPRYKVTKRGQDVALRCDPISGHVSLYWYRQALGQGPEFLTYFNYEAQQDKSGLPNDRFSAERPEGSISTLTIQRTEQRDSAMYRCASRQRGSTNTGELFFGEGSRLTVL.